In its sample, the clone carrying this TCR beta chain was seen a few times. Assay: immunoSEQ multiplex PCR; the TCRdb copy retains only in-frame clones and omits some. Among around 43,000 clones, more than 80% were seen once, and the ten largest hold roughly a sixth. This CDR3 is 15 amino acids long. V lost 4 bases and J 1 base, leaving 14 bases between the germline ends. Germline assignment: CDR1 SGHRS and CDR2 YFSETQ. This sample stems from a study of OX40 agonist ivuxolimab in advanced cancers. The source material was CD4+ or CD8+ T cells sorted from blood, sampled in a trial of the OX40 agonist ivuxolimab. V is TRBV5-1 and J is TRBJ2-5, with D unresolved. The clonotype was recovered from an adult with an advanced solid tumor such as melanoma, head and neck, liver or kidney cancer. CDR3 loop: CASSPYVGTQETQYF. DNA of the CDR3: TGCGCCAGCAGCCCCTATGTGGGAACCCAAGAGACCCAGTACTTC.